A single sample gave rise to the 30 T cell receptor beta chains below, sequenced in a study of blood T cell repertoires in COVID-19. Method: immunoSEQ multiplex PCR; TCRdb's copy keeps in-frame clones and lacks some. Of fewer than 150,000 clones in the sample, 70% to 85% were seen once. Material: peripheral blood. The receptors stem from a human donor in a cohort sampled during active COVID-19.

This chain uses TRBV9 with TRBJ2-1; tentative D call: TRBD1 (5 bases). V shed 0 bases and J shed 6 bases, with 16 bases lying between them. Germline-derived CDR1 and CDR2 are SGDLS and YYNGEE. This CDR3 comprises 16 residues. The CDR3 nucleotides read TGTGCCAGCAGCGTAGAAGGGCAGGGAATCCGCAATGAGCAGTTCTTC. This translates into CASSVEGQGIRNEQFF. Based on the CDR3 plus reference TRBV9 and TRBJ2-1, the full variable domain is DSGVTQTPKHLITATGQRVTLRCSPRSGDLSVYWYQQSLDQGLQFLIQYYNGEERAKGNILERFSAQQFPDLHSELNLSSLELGDSALYFCASSVEGQGIRNEQFFGPGTRLTVL.

This sequence joins TRBV27 and TRBJ2-3; 7 bases are a match to TRBD2. The V gene's germline CDR1 is MNHEY and CDR2 SMNVEV (reference sequence). The CDR3 covers 21 residues. J gave up 0 bases and V 2 bases, and 20 bases lay outside the gene matches. CDR3 protein: CASSLRGTPRHGGNSTDTQYF. CDR3 DNA sequence: TGTGCCAGCAGTTTAAGGGGAACCCCGCGACACGGGGGGAATAGCACAGATACGCAGTATTTT.

The V call is TRBV7-2, the J call TRBJ2-2; a possible D gene is TRBD2 (6 bases). The CDR3 consists of 15 residues. Between the trimmed V and J ends, which lost 7 bases and 4 bases, there was a span of 16 bases. CDR1 is SGHTA and CDR2 is FQGNSA in the germline V gene. CDR3 bases: TGTGCCAGCACCGTGGGGGGAGTAAGCACCGGGGAGCTGTTTTTT. Its protein is CASTVGGVSTGELFF.

The V call is TRBV5-4, the J call TRBJ2-1; TRBD1 matches 7 bases. CDR1 is SGHNT, CDR2 YYREEE, per germline (reference sequence). V was pared by 1 base and J by 1 base, with 2 bases of the junction left unmatched. CDR3 length equals 15 residues. The chain's CDR3 is CASSLRGPSYNEQFF. CDR3 nucleotides: TGTGCCAGCAGCTTGAGGGGGCCTTCCTACAATGAGCAGTTCTTC. Together with reference TRBV5-4 and TRBJ2-1, the CDR3 gives the full variable domain: ETGVTQSPTHLIKTRGQQVTLRCSSQSGHNTVSWYQQALGQGPQFIFQYYREEENGRGNFPPRFSGLQFPNYSSELNVNALELDDSALYLCASSLRGPSYNEQFFGPGTRLTVL.

The rearrangement joins TRBV19 to TRBJ2-1, with TRBD2 identical over 13 bases. CDR1 LNHDA and CDR2 SQIVND come from the germline V gene (reference sequence). The CDR3 spans 14 residues. V lost 2 bases, J lost 13 bases, and 5 bases stayed unmatched. The CDR3 sequence is CASSITGLAGHQFF. Here the CDR3 DNA reads TGTGCCAGTAGTATAACGGGACTAGCGGGGCACCAGTTCTTC.

The J gene is TRBJ2-7, the V gene TRBV5-4, with D tentatively TRBD2 (5 bases). The germline CDR1 and CDR2 sequences are SGHNT and YYREEE (reference sequence). The CDR3 covers 15 residues. V was shortened by 0 bases and J by 4 bases, with 14 bases between the two germline ends. CDR3 in amino acids: CASSLGAVTGYEQYF. For the CDR3, the DNA is TGTGCCAGCAGCTTGGGGGCAGTCACGGGGTACGAGCAGTACTTC.

V and J are TRBV27 and TRBJ1-2; TRBD1 matches at 8 bases. Trimming cost V 3 bases and J 8 bases; bases outside gene matches: 8. CDR1 and CDR2 from the germline V gene are MNHEY and SMNVEV (reference sequence). The CDR3 is made up of 14 amino acids. CDR3 region: CASSFQDRVGGYTF. DNA for the CDR3: TGTGCCAGCAGTTTTCAGGACAGGGTGGGAGGCTACACCTTC.

The chain has TRBV7-2 and TRBJ1-4, with D possibly being TRBD1 (6 bases). The CDR3 runs to 16 residues. Trimming took off 1 base at V and 8 bases at J, with 17 bases between the two ends. CDR1 SGHTA and CDR2 FQGNSA come from the germline V gene. The CDR3 sequence: CASSLGPQGSGEKLFF. In nucleotides, the CDR3 is TGTGCCAGCAGCTTAGGGCCGCAGGGGTCGGGGGAAAAACTGTTTTTT. Filled out from reference TRBV7-2 and TRBJ1-4, the complete variable domain reads GAGVSQSPSNKVTEKGKDVELRCDPISGHTALYWYRQSLGQGLEFLIYFQGNSAPDKSGLPSDRFSAERTGGSVSTLTIQRTQQEDSAVYLCASSLGPQGSGEKLFFGSGTQLSVL.

The chain recombines TRBV5-1 with TRBJ1-4, with D perhaps TRBD1 (5 bases). The CDR3 spans 15 residues. V was pared by 4 bases and J by 0 bases, with 10 bases between. From germline, CDR1 is SGHRS and CDR2 YFSETQ. In DNA, the CDR3 is TGCGCCAGCAGCGCCCAGGGTACAACTAATGAAAAACTGTTTTTT. Its translation is CASSAQGTTNEKLFF.

This rearrangement joins TRBV5-6 to TRBJ1-1, with no clear D. Germline values: CDR1 SGHDT, CDR2 YYEEEE. Trimming left V 4 bases short and J 1 base short, with 8 bases between. The CDR3 is 13 residues long. CDR3 protein: CASSLGRNTEAFF. In DNA form, the CDR3 reads TGTGCCAGCAGCCTCGGGAGGAACACTGAAGCTTTCTTT.

The chain has TRBV14 and TRBJ1-2; D unclear. Germline-derived CDR1 and CDR2 are SGHDN and FVKESK. CDR3 size: 14 residues. V gave up 4 bases and J gave up 4 bases, with 13 bases separating them. CDR3 bases: TGTGCCAGCAGCCCGAGGGCGGGAATCTATGGCTACACCTTC. It is translated as CASSPRAGIYGYTF.

The gene calls are TRBV13 and TRBJ2-2; possibly TRBD2 for D (6 bases). V dropped 5 bases and J dropped 6 bases, with 16 bases sitting between them. From germline, CDR1 is PRHDT and CDR2 FYEKMQ (reference sequence). This CDR3 has 15 amino acids. CDR3: CASSERGKWAGELFF. The CDR3 nucleotides read TGTGCCAGCAGCGAACGGGGGAAATGGGCCGGGGAGCTGTTTTTT.

In this sample, this clone turned up once. The V call is TRBV6-5, the J call TRBJ2-2, with a tentative D call TRBD2 (6 bases). This CDR3 is built from 13 residues. Trimming removed 9 bases from V and 5 bases from J, with 13 bases in between. In germline, CDR1 is MNHEY, CDR2 SVGAGI. The CDR3 loop is CASRTAGTGELFF. The CDR3 DNA follows: TGTGCCAGTAGGACGGCGGGGACCGGGGAGCTGTTTTTT.

V and J are TRBV3-1 (or the pseudogene TRBV3-2) and TRBJ2-1; TRBD2 aligns across 14 bases. CDR3 length equals 16 residues. Germline V lookup: CDR1 LGHDT, CDR2 YNNKEL (reference sequence). The ends lost 4 bases at V and 2 bases at J; junction bases unmatched: 1. The CDR3 bases are TGTGCCAGCAGCCGACTAGCGGGGGGGGCCTACAATGAGCAGTTCTTC. It codes for CASSRLAGGAYNEQFF.

This chain connects TRBV7-2 to TRBJ2-3; 11 positions agree with TRBD2. This CDR3 has 16 amino acids. With V trimmed by 3 bases and J by 4 bases, 6 bases remained unmatched. The germline gives CDR1 SGHTA, CDR2 FQGNSA. In nucleotides, the CDR3 is TGTGCCAGCAGCTTTAATAGCGGGGGGGGCTCAGATACGCAGTATTTT. Amino acids: CASSFNSGGGSDTQYF.

This clone was observed once. The V call is TRBV3-1 (or the pseudogene TRBV3-2), the J call TRBJ2-7; D gene ambiguous. Trimming removed 4 bases from V and 3 bases from J, with 10 bases in between. The germline gives CDR1 LGHDT, CDR2 YNNKEL (reference sequence). The CDR3 sequence is 13 residues long. The DNA for the CDR3 is TGTGCCAGCAGCCTTAGTACTTTCTACGAGCAGTACTTC. Translation: CASSLSTFYEQYF.

The chain combines TRBV27 with TRBJ2-1; 15 nucleotides match TRBD2. Germline CDR1 is MNHEY and CDR2 is SMNVEV (reference sequence). V dropped 3 bases and J dropped 9; count of bases not matched to a gene: 12. The length of the CDR3 is 18 residues. CDR3: CASSFTGLAGGDYGEQFF. CDR3 nucleotide sequence: TGTGCCAGCAGTTTCACAGGACTAGCGGGGGGGGATTACGGTGAGCAGTTCTTC.

This clone was seen a handful of times. The chain carries TRBV19 and TRBJ2-1, with 9 bases that match TRBD2. The trim removed 3 bases at V and 0 bases at J, leaving 3 bases unmatched. Germline V lookup: CDR1 LNHDA, CDR2 SQIVND (reference sequence). The CDR3 is made up of 16 amino acids. The CDR3: CASSMPRGGSYNEQFF. CDR3 DNA sequence: TGTGCCAGTAGTATGCCGCGGGGGGGCTCCTACAATGAGCAGTTCTTC.

The V call is TRBV11-3, the J call TRBJ2-1, with 7 positions matching TRBD2. CDR1 and CDR2 from the germline V gene are SGHNT and YENEEA. J lost 8 bases, V lost 5 bases, and 9 bases had no gene match. The CDR3 has 14 residues. Here the CDR3 reads CASSLRTRSDEQFF. In DNA form, the CDR3 reads TGTGCCAGCAGCCTACGGACTAGAAGTGATGAGCAGTTCTTC.

This clone was seen at least ten times. The gene calls are TRBV10-3 and TRBJ1-5; TRBD1 aligns across 7 bases. Trimming took 5 bases from V and 1 from J; bases not matched to a gene: 11. Germline V CDR1 and CDR2: ENHRY, SYGVKD. This CDR3 is built from 17 residues. CDR3 DNA: TGTGCCATCAGTTCAGAGACAGGGACGAGAAGCAATCAGCCCCAGCATTTT. Translating gives CAISSETGTRSNQPQHF.

The rearrangement links TRBV28 to TRBJ2-5; TRBD1 matches 10 bases. The germline V gene encodes CDR1 MDHEN and CDR2 SYDVKM. The V and J ends lost 8 bases and 5 bases, in that order; junction bases with no gene match: 8. The CDR3 is made up of 14 amino acids. The CDR3 DNA reads TGTGCCAGCCGGGGACAGGGGAATCGGGAGACCCAGTACTTC. It translates to CASRGQGNRETQYF.

This CDR3 reads CASSGGRGNEQFF. The DNA of the CDR3 is TGTGCCAGTAGTGGAGGGAGGGGCAATGAGCAGTTCTTC. This chain uses TRBV19 with TRBJ2-1, with 7 bases aligning to TRBD2. The CDR3 extends over 13 amino acids. CDR1 and CDR2 from the germline V gene are LNHDA and SQIVND (reference sequence). V dropped 5 bases and J dropped 6; count of bases not matched to a gene: 4.

The chain combines TRBV29-1 with TRBJ2-2; 7 positions match TRBD2. This CDR3 is 16 amino acids long. From germline, CDR1 is SQVTM and CDR2 ANQGSEA. The J segment lost 3 bases and the V segment lost 5 bases, leaving 12 bases of the junction unmatched. CDR3 nucleotide sequence: TGCAGCGTTCGAGGAGGGCCAGGGAGGGACACCGGGGAGCTGTTTTTT. As protein: CSVRGGPGRDTGELFF.

V and J are TRBV6-5 and TRBJ1-2; TRBD1 agrees at 8 bases. The CDR3 consists of 13 residues. J gave up 8 bases and V 6 bases, and 8 bases lay outside the gene matches. The germline V gene has CDR1 MNHEY and CDR2 SVGAGI. Here the CDR3 DNA reads TGTGCCAGCAGCAAAGGGACAGGTCGAGGCTACACCTTC. This encodes CASSKGTGRGYTF.

V usage is TRBV4-3 and J usage is TRBJ2-3; D is perhaps TRBD1 (5 bases). Looked up from germline, CDR1 is LGHNA and CDR2 is YSLEER. The CDR3 length is 15 residues. With 0 bases removed from V and 2 bases from J, the gap between germline ends came to 9 bases. CDR3 in DNA: TGCGCCAGCAGCCAAGATCAGGGCTTCACAGATACGCAGTATTTT. It encodes CASSQDQGFTDTQYF.

The chain employs TRBV29-1 and TRBJ2-5; possibly TRBD1 for D (5 bases). The CDR3 is made up of 15 amino acids. V lost 0 bases, J lost 5 bases, and 16 bases lay in between. The germline V gene encodes CDR1 SQVTM and CDR2 ANQGSEA. The CDR3, as DNA: TGCAGCGTTGAAGATACCAGGGAACGTCGGGAGACCCAGTACTTC. It translates to CSVEDTRERRETQYF.

This clone has a handful of counts. The chain couples TRBV19 to TRBJ2-4, with 7 positions matching TRBD1. The germline gives CDR1 LNHDA, CDR2 SQIVND (reference sequence). J gave up 7 bases and V 5 bases, and 8 bases lay outside the gene matches. The CDR3 is made up of 14 amino acids. DNA of the CDR3: TGTGCCAGTAGTGAGGGGGCGATGGGGAACATTCAGTACTTC. Protein sequence: CASSEGAMGNIQYF.

A few counts support this clone. This chain links TRBV11-2 with TRBJ2-2, with 7 bases fitting TRBD1. Germline V CDR1 and CDR2: SGHAT, FQNNGV. With 5 bases clipped from V and 6 bases from J, the junction kept 9 bases outside the gene matches. This CDR3 has 15 amino acids. The DNA for the CDR3 is TGTGCCAGCAGCCCCACAGGGGAGTGGGCCGGGGAGCTGTTTTTT. It specifies CASSPTGEWAGELFF.

The V gene is TRBV23-1, the J gene TRBJ2-7, with D uncertain. TRBV23-1 is filed as an ORF, its function uncertain. The CDR3 is made up of 16 amino acids. Trimming removed 8 bases from V and 0 bases from J, with 20 bases in between. CDR3 region: CASPTPQPFSSYEQYF. In DNA form, the CDR3 reads TGCGCCAGCCCCACCCCACAGCCCTTCTCCTCCTACGAGCAGTACTTC.

In this sample, this clone turned up once. This chain connects TRBV7-2 to TRBJ2-7; D might be TRBD1 (6 bases). There are 17 residues in the CDR3. The V end lost 0 bases, the J end lost 5 bases, and 20 bases lay between the germline ends. CDR1 SGHTA and CDR2 FQGNSA come from the germline V gene. The CDR3 sequence is CASSLALSPITGNEQYF. CDR3 bases: TGTGCCAGCAGCTTAGCGTTGTCACCAATTACAGGGAACGAGCAGTACTTC.